This entry features one T cell receptor beta chain sequence. This sample stems from a study of blood T cell repertoires in COVID-19. Original processing methods: Reference gene primer amplification gave estimated nucleated cell counts. Some clones are missing from TCRdb's copy, which holds only in-frame ones; the method was immunoSEQ multiplex PCR. The V and J calls and clone size come from that table; D and trimming were worked out from the DNA. The data hold 250,000 or so clones, with about four fifths observed a single time. Sequencing used peripheral blood. The clonotype comes from a man at least 80 years old with acute or convalescent COVID-19.

The CDR3 DNA sequence: TGCGCCAGCAGCTTATCGATATCTACAGGGGGCAATGGAAACACCATATATTTT. Encoded protein: CASSLSISTGGNGNTIYF. The V gene is TRBV5-1, the J gene TRBJ1-3, with 9 nucleotides matching TRBD1. The CDR3 consists of 18 residues. The germline V gene has CDR1 SGHRS and CDR2 YFSETQ. Trimming at V came to 2 bases and at J to 3 bases, leaving 12 bases not matched to a gene.